Included here is one T cell receptor beta chain sequence, with context. Its antigen is as yet unknown. The treatment was: around 19 received Ad26.COV2.S at low or high dose, single or two shots; roughly 5 received placebo; per-sample allocation not given. It was on day 63 after the first vaccine or placebo injection that samples were taken. Within Boston, the person who donated was an adult of 18-55 years. This sample is drawn from a study of Ad26.COV2.S vaccination and SARS-CoV-2 variants. Study-level background: As a participant in COV1001, the donor was in the Ad26.COV2.S trial arm.

Study outcomes and limitations: Analyses that measured TCR breadth and depth may have underestimated total T cell responses. Whether participants received vaccine or placebo, their non-spike TCR breadth was similar.

This CDR3 has 17 amino acids. The ends were cut back, 2 bases at V and 2 bases at J, with 18 bases in the middle. The germline V gene encodes CDR1 MNHEY and CDR2 SVGEGT. Clones were read by immunoSEQ multiplex PCR, and TCRdb kept only the in-frame ones, dropping some. The sample comprises hundreds of thousands of clones, around 87% of which are singletons, and about 3.6% rests with the top ten. This clonotype was obtained from a person aged 18-65 years who received the Ad26.COV2.S COVID-19 vaccine or a placebo. This chain links TRBV6-2 or TRBV6-3 with TRBJ2-5; a possible D gene is TRBD1 (5 bases). Sequenced here: peripheral blood, sampled in a trial of Ad26.COV2.S vaccine versus placebo. CDR3 in amino acids: CASSYRQYQRVQETQYF. The CDR3 DNA follows: TGTGCCAGCAGTTACCGACAGTACCAAAGGGTTCAAGAGACCCAGTACTTC.